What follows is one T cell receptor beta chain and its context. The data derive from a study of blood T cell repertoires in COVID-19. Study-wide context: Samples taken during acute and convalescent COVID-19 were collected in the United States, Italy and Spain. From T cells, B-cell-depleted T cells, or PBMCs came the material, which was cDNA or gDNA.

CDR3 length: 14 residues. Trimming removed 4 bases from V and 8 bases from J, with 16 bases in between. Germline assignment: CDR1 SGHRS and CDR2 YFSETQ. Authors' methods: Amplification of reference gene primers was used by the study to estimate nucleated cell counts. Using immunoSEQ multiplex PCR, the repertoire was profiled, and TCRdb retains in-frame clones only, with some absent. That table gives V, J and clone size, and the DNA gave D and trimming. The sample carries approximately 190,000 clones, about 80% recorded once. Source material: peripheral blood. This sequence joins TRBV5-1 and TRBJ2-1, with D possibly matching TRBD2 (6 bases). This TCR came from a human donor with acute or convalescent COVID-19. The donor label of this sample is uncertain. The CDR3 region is CASSGGDWADEQFF. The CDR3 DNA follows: TGCGCCAGCAGCGGCGGGGACTGGGCGGATGAGCAGTTCTTC.